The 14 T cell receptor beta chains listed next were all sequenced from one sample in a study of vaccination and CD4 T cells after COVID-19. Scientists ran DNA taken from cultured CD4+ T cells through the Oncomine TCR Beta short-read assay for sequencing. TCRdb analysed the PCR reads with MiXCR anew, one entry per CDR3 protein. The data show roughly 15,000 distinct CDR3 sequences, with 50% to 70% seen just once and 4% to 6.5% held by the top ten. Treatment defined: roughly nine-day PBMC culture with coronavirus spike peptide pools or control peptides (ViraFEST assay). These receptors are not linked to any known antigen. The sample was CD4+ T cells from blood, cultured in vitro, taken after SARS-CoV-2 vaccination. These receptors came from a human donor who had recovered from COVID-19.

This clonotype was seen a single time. CDR3 nucleotide sequence: TGTGCCAGCAGCTTAGTGCTTATGACTAGCGGGAGGAGCGAGCAGTACTTC. Residues: CASSLVLMTSGRSEQYF. The V gene is TRBV11-3, the J gene TRBJ2-7, with 13 bases that match TRBD2. The CDR3 runs to 17 residues. J gave up 6 bases and V 1 base, and 9 bases lay outside the gene matches. Germline CDR1 SGHNT, CDR2 YENEEA.

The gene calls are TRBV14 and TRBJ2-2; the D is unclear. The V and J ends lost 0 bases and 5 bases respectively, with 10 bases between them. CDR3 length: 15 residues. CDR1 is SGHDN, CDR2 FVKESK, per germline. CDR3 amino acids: CASSQEASGTGELFF. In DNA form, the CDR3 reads TGTGCCAGCAGCCAAGAGGCTTCCGGGACCGGGGAGCTGTTTTTT.

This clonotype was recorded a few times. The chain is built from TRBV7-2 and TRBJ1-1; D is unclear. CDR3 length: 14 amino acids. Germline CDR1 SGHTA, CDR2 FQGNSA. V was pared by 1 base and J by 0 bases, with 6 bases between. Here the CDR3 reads CASSLDVVNTEAFF. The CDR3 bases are TGTGCCAGCAGCTTAGATGTGGTGAACACTGAAGCTTTCTTT.

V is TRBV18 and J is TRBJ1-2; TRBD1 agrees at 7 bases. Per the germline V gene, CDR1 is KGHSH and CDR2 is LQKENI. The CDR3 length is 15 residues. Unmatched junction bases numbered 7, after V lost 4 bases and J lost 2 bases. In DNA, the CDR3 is TGTGCCAGCTCACTCCCGACAGGGCGAAACTATGGCTACACCTTC. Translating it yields CASSLPTGRNYGYTF.

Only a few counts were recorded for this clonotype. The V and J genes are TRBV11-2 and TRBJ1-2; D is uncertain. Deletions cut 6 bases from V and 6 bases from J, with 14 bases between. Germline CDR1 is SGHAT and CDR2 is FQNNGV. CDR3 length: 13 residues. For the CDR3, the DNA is TGTGCCAGCAGTACCCAAGGGAGGGATGGCTACACCTTC. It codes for CASSTQGRDGYTF. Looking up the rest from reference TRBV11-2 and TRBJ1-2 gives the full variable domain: EAGVAQSPRYKIIEKRQSVAFWCNPISGHATLYWYQQILGQGPKLLIQFQNNGVVDDSQLPKDRFSAERLKGVDSTLKIQPAKLEDSAVYLCASSTQGRDGYTFGSGTRLTVV.

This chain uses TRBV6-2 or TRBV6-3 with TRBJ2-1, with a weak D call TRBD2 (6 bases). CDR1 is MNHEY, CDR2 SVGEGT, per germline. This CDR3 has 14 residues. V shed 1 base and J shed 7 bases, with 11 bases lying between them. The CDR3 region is CASSYYDGGNEQFF. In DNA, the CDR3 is TGTGCCAGCAGTTACTACGATGGGGGGAATGAGCAGTTCTTC.

In DNA, the CDR3 is TGTGCCAGCAGTTCGGAGGGAAACACCATATATTTT. Its protein is CASSSEGNTIYF. The V gene is TRBV6-5, the J gene TRBJ1-3; no definite D call. In germline, CDR1 is MNHEY, CDR2 SVGAGI. There are 12 residues in the CDR3. Trimming cost V 4 bases and J 4 bases, with 5 bases left between them.

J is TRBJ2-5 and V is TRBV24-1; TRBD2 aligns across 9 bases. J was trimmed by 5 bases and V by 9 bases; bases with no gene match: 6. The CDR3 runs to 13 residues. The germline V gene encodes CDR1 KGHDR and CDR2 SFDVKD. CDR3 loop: CATQRGARETQYF. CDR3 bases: TGTGCCACCCAGCGGGGGGCGCGGGAGACCCAGTACTTC.

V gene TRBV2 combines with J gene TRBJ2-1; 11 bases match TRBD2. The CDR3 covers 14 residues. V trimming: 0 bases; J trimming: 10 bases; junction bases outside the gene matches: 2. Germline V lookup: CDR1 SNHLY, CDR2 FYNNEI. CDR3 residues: CASSEALAGGEQFF. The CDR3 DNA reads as TGTGCCAGCAGTGAAGCGCTAGCGGGAGGCGAGCAGTTCTTC. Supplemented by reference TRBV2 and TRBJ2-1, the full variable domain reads EPEVTQTPSHQVTQMGQEVILRCVPISNHLYFYWYRQILGQKVEFLVSFYNNEISEKSEIFDDQFSVERPDGSNFTLKIRSTKLEDSAMYFCASSEALAGGEQFFGPGTRLTVL.

The CDR3 reads CASPRDSMNTEAFF. The CDR3 nucleotides are TGTGCCAGTCCTCGGGACAGCATGAACACTGAAGCTTTCTTT. The chain joins TRBV6-1 to TRBJ1-1, with TRBD1 matching 7 bases. Trimming cost V 9 bases and J 0 bases; bases outside gene matches: 7. From germline, CDR1 is MNHNS and CDR2 SASEGT. The length of the CDR3 is 14 residues.

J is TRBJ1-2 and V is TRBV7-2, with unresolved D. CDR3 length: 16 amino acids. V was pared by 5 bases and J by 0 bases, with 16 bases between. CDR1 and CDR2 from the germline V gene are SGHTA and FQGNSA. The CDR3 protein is CASSQEGSLTNYGYTF. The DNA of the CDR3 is TGTGCCAGCAGCCAAGAAGGCAGCCTTACTAACTATGGCTACACCTTC.

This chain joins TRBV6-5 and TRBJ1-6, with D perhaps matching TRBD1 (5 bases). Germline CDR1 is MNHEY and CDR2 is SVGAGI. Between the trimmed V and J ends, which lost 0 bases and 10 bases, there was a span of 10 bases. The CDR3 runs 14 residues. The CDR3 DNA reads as TGTGCCAGCAGTTACTCTAGGGGTGGCTCACCCCTCCACTTT. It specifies CASSYSRGGSPLHF.

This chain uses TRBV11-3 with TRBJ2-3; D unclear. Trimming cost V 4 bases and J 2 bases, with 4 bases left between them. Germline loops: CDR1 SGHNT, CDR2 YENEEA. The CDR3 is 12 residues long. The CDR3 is CASSYHTDTQYF. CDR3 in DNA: TGTGCCAGCAGCTACCACACAGATACGCAGTATTTT. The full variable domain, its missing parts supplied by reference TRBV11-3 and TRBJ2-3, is EAGVVQSPRYKIIEKKQPVAFWCNPISGHNTLYWYLQNLGQGPELLIRYENEEAVDDSQLPKDRFSAERLKGVDSTLKIQPAELGDSAVYLCASSYHTDTQYFGPGTRLTVL.

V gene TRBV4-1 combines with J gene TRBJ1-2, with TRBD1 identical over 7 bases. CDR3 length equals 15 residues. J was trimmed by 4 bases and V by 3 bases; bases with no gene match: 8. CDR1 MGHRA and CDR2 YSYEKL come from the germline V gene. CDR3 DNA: TGCGCCAGCAGCCAGAGCCGGGACAGCTCCTATGGCTACACCTTC. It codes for CASSQSRDSSYGYTF.